These 7 T cell receptor beta chains originate from one sample sequenced in a study of blood T cell repertoires in COVID-19. Here immunoSEQ multiplex PCR was the method, and the copy in TCRdb shows in-frame clones only, minus some. This table has about 270,000 clones, more than 80% appearing once. The sequenced material came from PBMCs or T cells enriched from blood (not recorded which). These receptors all stem from a woman younger than 35 who had recovered from COVID-19.

The chain joins TRBV19 to TRBJ2-1, with TRBD2 identical over 11 bases. Losses at the gene ends were 7 bases for V and 4 bases for J; bases not matched to a gene: 9. The CDR3 sequence is 16 residues long. Germline CDR1 LNHDA, CDR2 SQIVND (reference sequence). This chain's CDR3 is CASTPLAGGLYNEQFF. DNA of the CDR3: TGTGCCAGTACCCCTTTAGCGGGGGGGTTATACAATGAGCAGTTCTTC.

The chain has TRBV19 and TRBJ1-4; D is unclear. This CDR3 is 15 amino acids long. V lost 5 bases and J lost 0, with 10 bases in between. Germline lookup yields CDR1 LNHDA and CDR2 SQIVND (reference sequence). This CDR3 is CASSPFQTTNEKLFF. CDR3 in DNA: TGTGCCAGTAGTCCGTTCCAGACAACTAATGAAAAACTGTTTTTT.

J is TRBJ2-7 and V is TRBV20-1, with D possibly matching TRBD1 (6 bases). The V end was cut by 3 bases, the J end by 6 bases, with 24 bases between. Germline V gives CDR1 DFQATT, CDR2 SNEGSKA (reference sequence). This CDR3 comprises 16 residues. This CDR3 reads CSASLFGSGHSREQYF. The CDR3 DNA sequence: TGCAGTGCTAGTTTATTCGGATCGGGACATTCTCGCGAGCAGTACTTC.

The chain is built from TRBV2 and TRBJ2-7, with 10 nucleotides matching TRBD2. The CDR3 runs 14 residues. V shed 11 bases, J shed 0 bases, and the junction held 7 bases outside the gene matches. CDR1 SNHLY and CDR2 FYNNEI come from the germline V gene. CDR3 DNA sequence: TGTGCCGGCTCTAGCGGGGGCCTCTCCTACGAGCAGTACTTC. It specifies CAGSSGGLSYEQYF.

The chain carries TRBV21-1 and TRBJ1-2; the table's D gene call, TRBD1, was not cross checked with the DNA. TRBV21-1 has pseudogene status. CDR3 size: 12 residues. The CDR3 protein is CASSTGQGLYTF. The CDR3 DNA reads as TGTGCCAGCAGCACCGGACAGGGGCTGTACACCTTC.

The J gene is TRBJ1-2, the V gene TRBV10-3, with D possibly matching TRBD1 (6 bases). Germline CDR1 ENHRY, CDR2 SYGVKD. The CDR3 is made up of 11 amino acids. Deletions cut 7 bases from V and 13 bases from J, with 16 bases between. CDR3 protein: CAIIQQGRGTF. CDR3 nucleotides: TGTGCCATCATACAACAGGGCCGGGGCACCTTC.

The chain joins TRBV6-5 to TRBJ1-3; D is unclear. V was shortened by 0 bases and J by 2 bases, with 8 bases between the two germline ends. Germline assignment: CDR1 MNHEY and CDR2 SVGAGI. The CDR3 covers 15 residues. CDR3 DNA sequence: TGTGCCAGCAGTTACTCCGGGGAAACTGGAAACACCATATATTTT. Amino acid sequence: CASSYSGETGNTIYF.